Presented here are 15 T cell receptor beta chains from one specimen sequenced in a study of blood T cell repertoires in COVID-19 (dated by TCRdb to 2020 to 2021). The library was built by means of the immunoSEQ multiplex PCR assay. TCRdb re-hosts the immuneACCESS table, in-frame sequences only. Its copies lack some clones; in the studies checked, an unresolved V gene accounts for under half of them, and the cause for the rest is not known. The sample has around 300,000 clones on record, approximately 90% of them singletons. 2% to 2.5% of the sample comes from the top ten. Sequencing used PBMCs or T cells enriched from blood (not recorded which). All receptors come from an older woman in a cohort exposed to, infected with or recovered from COVID-19 (not recorded which).

The genes are TRBV28 and TRBJ1-6; TRBD1 might be the D (6 bases). Per germline, CDR1 MDHEN and CDR2 SYDVKM. This CDR3 has 14 amino acids. The CDR3 coding sequence is TGTGGATCGGGAGGACAGAAAAATAATTCACCCCTCCACTTT. The encoded protein is CGSGGQKNNSPLHF.

This clone has just one count. V usage is TRBV5-1 and J usage is TRBJ1-4, with 10 bases identical to TRBD1. Germline V lookup: CDR1 SGHRS, CDR2 YFSETQ. CDR3 size: 14 residues. The trim removed 3 bases at V and 6 bases at J, leaving 2 bases unmatched. The CDR3 bases are TGCGCCAGCAGCTACGGGACAGGGGATGAAAAACTGTTTTTT. It codes for CASSYGTGDEKLFF.

V and J are TRBV28 and TRBJ1-3, with TRBD1 identical over 8 bases. The CDR3 is made up of 14 amino acids. The trim removed 2 bases at V and 4 bases at J, leaving 1 base unmatched. Germline V gives CDR1 MDHEN, CDR2 SYDVKM. CDR3 coding DNA: TGTGCCAGCAGTTTAGGGACAGGCGGAAACACCATATATTTT. Translated, it gives CASSLGTGGNTIYF.

J is TRBJ2-1 and V is TRBV2, with D perhaps matching TRBD1 (5 bases). The V gene's germline CDR1 is SNHLY and CDR2 FYNNEI. The CDR3 is made up of 11 amino acids. V gave up 6 bases and J gave up 9 bases, with 9 bases separating them. CDR3 residues: CASRGLAEQFF. CDR3 sequence (DNA): TGTGCCAGCAGGGGGCTGGCTGAGCAGTTCTTC. The full variable domain, completed using reference TRBV2 and TRBJ2-1, is EPEVTQTPSHQVTQMGQEVILRCVPISNHLYFYWYRQILGQKVEFLVSFYNNEISEKSEIFDDQFSVERPDGSNFTLKIRSTKLEDSAMYFCASRGLAEQFFGPGTRLTVL.

J is TRBJ2-3 and V is TRBV11-2; 9 nucleotides align to TRBD2. Germline V gene sequence: CDR1 SGHAT, CDR2 FQNNGV. The CDR3 is made up of 17 amino acids. The V and J ends lost 0 bases and 3 bases, in that order; junction bases with no gene match: 7. The CDR3 nucleotides are TGTGCCAGCAGCTTAGATCGGCGGGAGGGCCGAACAGATACGCAGTATTTT. Protein product: CASSLDRREGRTDTQYF.

The chain combines TRBV5-1 with TRBJ2-5; D perhaps matches TRBD2 (5 bases). The V end was cut by 4 bases, the J end by 2 bases, with 9 bases between. The CDR3 is 13 residues long. The V gene's germline CDR1 is SGHRS and CDR2 YFSETQ. CDR3 sequence: CASSRGFQETQYF. CDR3 nucleotide sequence: TGCGCCAGCAGCCGAGGGTTTCAAGAGACCCAGTACTTC.

The chain couples TRBV24-1 to TRBJ2-5; 9 bases match TRBD1. The CDR3 length is 13 residues. After removal of 9 bases from V and 5 bases from J, the junction contained 6 bases not matched to a gene. The germline V gene encodes CDR1 KGHDR and CDR2 SFDVKD. The CDR3 DNA follows: TGTGCCACCGATACAGGGGGCGGGGAGACCCAGTACTTC. Its translation: CATDTGGGETQYF.

The chain joins TRBV7-2 to TRBJ2-7; D gene unclear. The CDR3 loop spans 14 amino acids. Germline CDR1 is SGHTA and CDR2 is FQGNSA. V lost 5 bases and J 3 bases, leaving 14 bases between the germline ends. For the CDR3, the DNA is TGTGCCAGCAGCGTGCGTCACCTCGGCTACGAGCAGTACTTC. It translates to CASSVRHLGYEQYF.

The chain carries TRBV19 and TRBJ2-7; 11 bases map to TRBD2. The CDR3 sequence is 16 residues long. Germline CDR1 and CDR2: LNHDA and SQIVND (reference sequence). Trimming removed 0 bases from V and 2 bases from J; junction bases left unmatched: 3. Here the CDR3 reads CASSIETSGATYEQYF. For the CDR3, the DNA is TGTGCCAGTAGTATAGAGACTAGCGGGGCTACCTACGAGCAGTACTTC.

This chain uses TRBV2 with TRBJ2-7; D might be TRBD2 (5 bases). Germline V gives CDR1 SNHLY, CDR2 FYNNEI. CDR3 size: 12 residues. V gave up 8 bases and J gave up 6 bases, with 14 bases separating them. The CDR3 bases are TGTGCCAGCCTTAGGACTGGGATCGAGCAGTACTTC. Translated, it gives CASLRTGIEQYF.

The chain employs TRBV6-2 or TRBV6-3 and TRBJ2-3, with 11 bases lining up with TRBD2. Germline CDR1 is MNHEY and CDR2 is SVGEGT. V shed 5 bases and J 2 bases; nucleotides not matched to a gene: 6. This CDR3 has 16 residues. CDR3 sequence: CASSAPGLAATDTQYF. The CDR3 DNA is TGTGCCAGCAGTGCCCCGGGACTAGCGGCCACAGATACGCAGTATTTT.

The chain recombines TRBV5-1 with TRBJ2-5, with a possible D match to TRBD1 (6 bases). This CDR3 has 13 amino acids. V shed 4 bases and J shed 5 bases, with 12 bases lying between them. Germline V gene lookup returns CDR1 SGHRS and CDR2 YFSETQ. CDR3 loop: CASSRDIGETQYF. CDR3 bases: TGCGCCAGCAGCCGGGACATCGGGGAGACCCAGTACTTC.

This clone was counted a single time. This rearrangement joins TRBV28 to TRBJ1-2, with TRBD1 matching 8 bases. This CDR3 contains 13 residues. The ends lost 0 bases at V and 10 bases at J; junction bases unmatched: 4. CDR1 MDHEN and CDR2 SYDVKM come from the germline V gene. CDR3 sequence reads: CASSLWGDRFYTF. In DNA, the CDR3 is TGTGCCAGCAGTTTATGGGGGGACAGGTTCTACACCTTC.

V usage is TRBV14 and J usage is TRBJ2-1; TRBD1 might be the D (5 bases). V lost 4 bases, J lost 9 bases, and 10 bases lay in between. Germline V CDR1 and CDR2: SGHDN, FVKESK. This CDR3 is 12 amino acids long. The CDR3 DNA sequence: TGTGCCAGCAGCCGGGGCCCGATTGAGCAGTTCTTC. Protein sequence: CASSRGPIEQFF.

The chain employs TRBV4-1 and TRBJ1-3; 9 bases are shared with TRBD1. CDR1 is MGHRA, CDR2 YSYEKL, per germline. The CDR3 contains 16 residues. Unmatched junction bases numbered 5, after V lost 1 base and J lost 4 bases. The CDR3 protein is CASSQGGTGPGNTIYF. The CDR3 DNA is TGCGCCAGCAGCCAAGGAGGGACAGGGCCAGGAAACACCATATATTTT.